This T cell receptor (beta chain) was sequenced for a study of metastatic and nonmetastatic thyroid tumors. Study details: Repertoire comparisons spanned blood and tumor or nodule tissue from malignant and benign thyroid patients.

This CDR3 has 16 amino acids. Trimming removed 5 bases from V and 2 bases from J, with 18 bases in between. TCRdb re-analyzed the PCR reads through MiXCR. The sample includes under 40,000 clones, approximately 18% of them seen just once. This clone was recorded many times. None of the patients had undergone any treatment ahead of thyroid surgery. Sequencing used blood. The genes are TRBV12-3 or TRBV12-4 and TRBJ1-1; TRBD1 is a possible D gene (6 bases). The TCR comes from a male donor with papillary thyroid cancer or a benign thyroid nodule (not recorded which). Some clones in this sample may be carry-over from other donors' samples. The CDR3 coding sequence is TGTGCCAGCAGTCTACAGGGTATCTACCGTAACACTGAAGCTTTCTTT. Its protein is CASSLQGIYRNTEAFF.